This T cell receptor beta chain originates from a study of blood T cell repertoires in COVID-19. In the study overall: Acute and convalescent COVID-19 specimens originated in the United States, Italy and Spain. From T cells, B-cell-depleted T cells, or PBMCs came the material, which was cDNA or gDNA.

Method: immunoSEQ multiplex PCR; TCRdb's copy keeps in-frame clones and lacks some. The sample includes a few hundred thousand clones, approximately 92% of them seen just once. Recruited during active infection, patients (from Seattle) were subsequently followed longitudinally. The V and J ends lost 7 bases and 1 base respectively, with 14 bases between them. This CDR3 is 14 amino acids long. CDR1 and CDR2 from the germline V gene are MNHEY and SMNVEV (reference sequence). The material sequenced was peripheral blood. The origin of this receptor is a person aged 18 to 30 with COVID-19, enrolled during active disease. This chain links TRBV27 with TRBJ2-7, with D perhaps TRBD1 (5 bases). CDR3 sequence reads: CASKYSRASYEQYF. The CDR3, as DNA: TGTGCCAGCAAATATTCCAGGGCGTCCTACGAGCAGTACTTC.